This T cell receptor beta chain came from a study of T cells in Graves' hyperthyroidism and ophthalmopathy. Under 3 months was the duration of disease in ophthalmopathy patients, who also had a Clinical Activity Score of at least 3 and a NOSPECS grade of at least 4. Amplification targeted TCR beta CDR3 regions from RNA transcripts. Primed by the HTBI set, a first-round RT-PCR was run on the TCR CDR3. In TCRdb, the multiplex PCR reads were re-called with MiXCR into one record per CDR3 protein. Of about 260,000 distinct CDR3 sequences in the sample, less than 20% were seen once. Germline V gives CDR1 LNHDA, CDR2 SQIVND (reference sequence). Trimming cost V 3 bases and J 1 base, with 7 bases left between them. The CDR3 length is 13 residues. Only a few counts were recorded for this clonotype.

Material for sequencing was blood. The chain couples TRBV19 to TRBJ2-7, with D perhaps matching TRBD2 (6 bases). The TCR originated in a woman aged 18-35 years with Graves' ophthalmopathy. The CDR3 DNA is TGTGCCAGTAGTATGGCGGGATCCTACGAGCAGTACTTC. It is translated as CASSMAGSYEQYF.